One and the same sample provided the 10 T cell receptor beta chains below, sequenced in a study of blood T cells in healthy people across ages. PCR was performed a second time for roughly 7 to 12 cycles using a sample-barcoded 5' primer and a J-beta primer mix. TCRdb reprocessed the 5' RACE reads with MiXCR, giving one entry per CDR3 protein. The sample yields around 850,000 distinct CDR3 sequences, roughly 40% seen once. Sequenced input: blood. Source of these receptors: a man younger than 35 in good health.

The V gene is TRBV4-3, the J gene TRBJ2-1; a possible D gene is TRBD2 (6 bases). The end of the DNA is better explained by TRBJ2-7, so the J call may be wrong. The CDR3 totals 18 residues. CDR1 and CDR2 (germline): LGHNA, YSLEER. The CDR3 sequence: CASSQVEGTLSSYNEQYF. In DNA, the CDR3 is TGCGCCAGCAGCCAAGTTGAAGGGACTTTAAGCTCCTACAATGAGCAGTACTTC.

Comment on this clonotype: Since a much larger clone is just one base distant, this may be a read error. The rearrangement uses TRBV5-1 and TRBJ2-1, with D perhaps TRBD1 or TRBD2 (5 bases each). From germline, CDR1 is SGHRS and CDR2 YFSETQ. The CDR3 sequence is 13 residues long. The V end was cut by 7 bases, the J end by 10 bases, with 18 bases between. This chain's CDR3 is CASGHVGSGEQFF. The CDR3 DNA follows: TGCGCCAGCGGACACGTAGGGTCGGGGGAGCAGTTCTTC.

A word on this clonotype: A much larger clone lies one base from this, so it may be a read error. The V gene is TRBV5-1, the J gene TRBJ2-1; 7 bases are a match to TRBD1. The CDR3 has 15 amino acids. Germline CDR1 reads SGHRS; CDR2 reads YFSETQ. CDR3 region: CASSPNLDRADEQVF. The CDR3 coding sequence is TGCGCCAGCAGCCCGAACCTCGACAGGGCCGATGAGCAGGTCTTC.

The chain joins TRBV20-1 to TRBJ1-1; TRBD1 might be the D (5 bases). Per the germline V gene, CDR1 is DFQATT and CDR2 is SNEGSKA (reference sequence). V dropped 3 bases and J dropped 8 bases, with 19 bases sitting between them. The CDR3 contains 14 residues. The CDR3 here is CSARDDSFRKEAFF. CDR3 sequence (DNA): TGCAGTGCTAGGGATGACAGTTTTCGGAAGGAAGCTTTCTTT.

The sample holds many counts of this clonotype. The CDR3 protein is CASSSRDTYEQYF. Written as DNA, the CDR3 is TGTGCCAGCAGTTCCCGGGACACCTACGAGCAGTACTTC. The J gene is TRBJ2-7, the V gene TRBV27; TRBD1 is a possible D gene (6 bases). The germline V and J ends were trimmed by 4 bases and 2 bases, with 9 bases remaining between them. Germline V gene sequence: CDR1 MNHEY, CDR2 SMNVEV (reference sequence). This CDR3 spans 13 amino acids.

The gene calls are TRBV6-2 or TRBV6-3 and TRBJ2-3; 8 bases are a match to TRBD1. J was trimmed by 6 bases and V by 8 bases; bases with no gene match: 10. Per germline, CDR1 MNHEY and CDR2 SVGEGT. The CDR3 covers 14 residues. The CDR3 DNA is TGTGCCAGCGGCCTGGACAGGGCAGTTGATACGCAGTATTTT. Protein sequence: CASGLDRAVDTQYF.

The chain links TRBV7-2 to TRBJ2-3; no reliable D call. There are 12 residues in the CDR3. V was trimmed by 2 bases and J by 6 bases, leaving 6 bases between them. CDR1 is SGHTA, CDR2 FQGNSA, per germline. The CDR3 sequence: CASSLLHDTQYF. The DNA for the CDR3 is TGTGCCAGCAGCTTACTCCATGATACGCAGTATTTT.

In this sample, this clonotype turned up many times. The rearrangement joins TRBV20-1 to TRBJ2-5, with D possibly matching TRBD1 (6 bases). The CDR3 consists of 14 residues. CDR1 is DFQATT and CDR2 is SNEGSKA in the germline V gene (reference sequence). V was cut by 5 bases and J by 2 bases, with 15 bases left in between. CDR3 DNA sequence: TGCAGTGCTTCCAGGGGACCCGTGCAAGAGACCCAGTACTTC. The encoded protein is CSASRGPVQETQYF.

This clonotype occurred many times. J is TRBJ2-3 and V is TRBV15; tentative D call: TRBD1 (6 bases). This CDR3 region has 15 residues. Trimming cost V 6 bases and J 2 bases, with 15 bases left between them. Germline assignment: CDR1 LNHNV and CDR2 YYDKDF (reference sequence). CDR3: CATRMGARPTDTQYF. CDR3 nucleotides: TGTGCCACCAGGATGGGGGCCCGACCCACAGATACGCAGTATTTT.

V and J are TRBV29-1 and TRBJ2-2, with 8 bases matching TRBD1. The J segment lost 7 bases and the V segment lost 6 bases, leaving 13 bases of the junction unmatched. Germline V gene sequence: CDR1 SQVTM, CDR2 ANQGSEA. CDR3 length: 15 amino acids. In DNA, the CDR3 is TGCAGCGTGCAGGGGGCAGGGGGCTCGAACGGGGAGCTGTTTTTT. This encodes CSVQGAGGSNGELFF.